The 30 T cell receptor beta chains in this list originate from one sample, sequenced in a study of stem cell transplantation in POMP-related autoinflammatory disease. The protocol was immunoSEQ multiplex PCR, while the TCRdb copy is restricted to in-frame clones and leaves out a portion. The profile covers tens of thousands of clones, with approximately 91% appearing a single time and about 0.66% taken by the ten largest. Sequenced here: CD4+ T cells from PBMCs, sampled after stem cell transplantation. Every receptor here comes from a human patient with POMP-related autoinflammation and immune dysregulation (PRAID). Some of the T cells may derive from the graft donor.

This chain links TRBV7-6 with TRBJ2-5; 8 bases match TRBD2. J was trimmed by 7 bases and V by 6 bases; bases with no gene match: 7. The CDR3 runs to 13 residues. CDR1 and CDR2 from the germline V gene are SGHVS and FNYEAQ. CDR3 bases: TGTGCCAGCAGTCAGCGGGGGCCTAGGACCCAGTACTTC. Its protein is CASSQRGPRTQYF.

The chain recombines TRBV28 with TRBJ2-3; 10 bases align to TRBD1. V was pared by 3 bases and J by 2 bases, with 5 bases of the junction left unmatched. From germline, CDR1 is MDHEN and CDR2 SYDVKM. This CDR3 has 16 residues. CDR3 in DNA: TGTGCCAGCAGTTTGACAGGGGGCGTTTCCACAGATACGCAGTATTTT. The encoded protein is CASSLTGGVSTDTQYF.

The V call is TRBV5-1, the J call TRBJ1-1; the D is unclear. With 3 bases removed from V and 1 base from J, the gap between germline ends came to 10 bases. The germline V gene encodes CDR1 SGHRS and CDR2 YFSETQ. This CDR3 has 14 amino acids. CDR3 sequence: CASSWRSPNTEAFF. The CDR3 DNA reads TGCGCCAGCAGCTGGAGGTCGCCGAACACTGAAGCTTTCTTT. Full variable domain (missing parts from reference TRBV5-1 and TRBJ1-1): KAGVTQTPRYLIKTRGQQVTLSCSPISGHRSVSWYQQTPGQGLQFLFEYFSETQRNKGNFPGRFSGRQFSNSRSEMNVSTLELGDSALYLCASSWRSPNTEAFFGQGTRLTVV.

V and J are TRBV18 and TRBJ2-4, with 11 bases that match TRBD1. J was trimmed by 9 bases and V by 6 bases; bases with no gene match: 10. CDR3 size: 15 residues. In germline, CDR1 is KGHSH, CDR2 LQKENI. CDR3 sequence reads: CASSPSDRGRVIQYF. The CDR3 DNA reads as TGTGCCAGCTCCCCCTCGGACAGGGGGCGAGTCATTCAGTACTTC.

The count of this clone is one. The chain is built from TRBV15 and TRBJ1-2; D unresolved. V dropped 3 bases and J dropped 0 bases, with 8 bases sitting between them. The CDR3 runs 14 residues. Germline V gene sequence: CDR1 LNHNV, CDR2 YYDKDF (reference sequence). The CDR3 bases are TGTGCCACCAGCAGGTCGGGCACTAACTATGGCTACACCTTC. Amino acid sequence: CATSRSGTNYGYTF.

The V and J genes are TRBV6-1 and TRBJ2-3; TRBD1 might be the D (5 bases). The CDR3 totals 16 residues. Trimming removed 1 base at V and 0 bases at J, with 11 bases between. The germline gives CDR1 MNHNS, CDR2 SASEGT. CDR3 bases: TGTGCCAGCAGTGAAGGGCAGGGTAGGAGCACAGATACGCAGTATTTT. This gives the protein CASSEGQGRSTDTQYF.

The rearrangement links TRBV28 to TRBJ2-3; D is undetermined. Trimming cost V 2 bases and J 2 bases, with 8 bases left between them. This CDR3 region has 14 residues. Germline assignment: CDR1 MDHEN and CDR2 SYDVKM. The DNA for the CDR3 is TGTGCCAGCAGTTTAGAGACAAACACAGATACGCAGTATTTT. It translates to CASSLETNTDTQYF.

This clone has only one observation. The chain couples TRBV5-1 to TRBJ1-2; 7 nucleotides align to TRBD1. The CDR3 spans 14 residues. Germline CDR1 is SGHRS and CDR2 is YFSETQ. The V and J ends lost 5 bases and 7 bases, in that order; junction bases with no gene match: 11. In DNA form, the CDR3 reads TGCGCCAGCAGAACCCGCCGCGACAGGGTTGGCTACACCTTC. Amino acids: CASRTRRDRVGYTF. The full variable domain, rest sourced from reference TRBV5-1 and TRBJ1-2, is KAGVTQTPRYLIKTRGQQVTLSCSPISGHRSVSWYQQTPGQGLQFLFEYFSETQRNKGNFPGRFSGRQFSNSRSEMNVSTLELGDSALYLCASRTRRDRVGYTFGSGTRLTVV.

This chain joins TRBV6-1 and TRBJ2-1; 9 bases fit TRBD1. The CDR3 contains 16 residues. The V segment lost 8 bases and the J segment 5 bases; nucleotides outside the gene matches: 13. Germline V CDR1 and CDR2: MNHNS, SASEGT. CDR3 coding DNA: TGTGCCAGCCGTAAAGGGGGGACAGGGCCCCACAATGAGCAGTTCTTC. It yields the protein CASRKGGTGPHNEQFF.

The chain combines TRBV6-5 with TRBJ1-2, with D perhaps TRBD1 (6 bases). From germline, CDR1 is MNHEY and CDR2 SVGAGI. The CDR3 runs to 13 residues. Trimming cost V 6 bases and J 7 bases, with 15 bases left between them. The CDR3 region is CASRPDRYSGYTF. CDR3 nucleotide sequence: TGTGCCAGCAGACCTGACAGGTACAGTGGCTACACCTTC.

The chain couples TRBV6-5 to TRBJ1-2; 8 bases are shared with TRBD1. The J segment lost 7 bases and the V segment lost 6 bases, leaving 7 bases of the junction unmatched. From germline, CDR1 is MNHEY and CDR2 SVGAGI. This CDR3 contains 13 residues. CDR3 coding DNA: TGTGCCAGCAGGGGGACAGGCGGAGGTGGCTACACCTTC. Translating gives CASRGTGGGGYTF.

The CDR3 sequence: CASSSPAGTDNEQFF. For the CDR3, the DNA is TGTGCCAGTAGTTCCCCAGCCGGGACTGACAATGAGCAGTTCTTC. V usage is TRBV19 and J usage is TRBJ2-1; D perhaps matches TRBD2 (6 bases). Germline V lookup: CDR1 LNHDA, CDR2 SQIVND (reference sequence). This CDR3 has 15 amino acids. Trimming stripped 5 bases from V and 5 bases from J, with 16 bases between.

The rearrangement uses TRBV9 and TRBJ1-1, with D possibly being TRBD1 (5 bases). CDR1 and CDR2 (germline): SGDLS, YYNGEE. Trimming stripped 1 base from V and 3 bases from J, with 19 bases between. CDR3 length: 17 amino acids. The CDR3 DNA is TGTGCCAGCAGCGTAAGGGACCCGCCCGGGGCCTACACTGAAGCTTTCTTT. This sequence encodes CASSVRDPPGAYTEAFF.

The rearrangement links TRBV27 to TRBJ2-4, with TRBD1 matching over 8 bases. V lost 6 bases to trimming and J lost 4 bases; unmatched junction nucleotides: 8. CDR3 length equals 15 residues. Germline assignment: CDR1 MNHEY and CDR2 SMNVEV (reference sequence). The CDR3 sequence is CASRTGGLSKNIQYF. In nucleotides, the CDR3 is TGTGCCAGCAGAACAGGGGGACTGTCAAAAAACATTCAGTACTTC.

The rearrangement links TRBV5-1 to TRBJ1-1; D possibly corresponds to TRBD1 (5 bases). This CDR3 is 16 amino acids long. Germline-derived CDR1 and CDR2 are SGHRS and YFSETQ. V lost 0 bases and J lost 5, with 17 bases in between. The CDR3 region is CASSLGGSSMSTEAFF. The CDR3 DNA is TGCGCCAGCAGCTTGGGGGGGTCCTCGATGAGTACTGAAGCTTTCTTT.

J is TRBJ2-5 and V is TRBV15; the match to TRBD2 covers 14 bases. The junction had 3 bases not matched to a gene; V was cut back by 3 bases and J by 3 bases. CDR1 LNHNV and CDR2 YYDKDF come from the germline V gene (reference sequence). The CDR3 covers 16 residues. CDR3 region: CATSRETSGGEETQYF. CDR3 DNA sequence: TGTGCCACCAGCAGGGAGACTAGCGGGGGGGAAGAGACCCAGTACTTC.

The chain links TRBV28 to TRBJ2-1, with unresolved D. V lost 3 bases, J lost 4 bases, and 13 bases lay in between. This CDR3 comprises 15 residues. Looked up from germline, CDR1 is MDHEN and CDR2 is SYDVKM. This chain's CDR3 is CASSLSSVRYNEQFF. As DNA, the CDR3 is TGTGCCAGCAGTTTGAGTAGTGTCAGGTACAATGAGCAGTTCTTC.

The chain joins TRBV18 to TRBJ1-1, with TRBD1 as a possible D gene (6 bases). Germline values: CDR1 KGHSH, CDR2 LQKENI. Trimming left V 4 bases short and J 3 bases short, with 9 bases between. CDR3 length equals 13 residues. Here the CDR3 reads CASSQGEDTEAFF. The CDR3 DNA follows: TGTGCCAGCTCACAGGGGGAGGACACTGAAGCTTTCTTT.

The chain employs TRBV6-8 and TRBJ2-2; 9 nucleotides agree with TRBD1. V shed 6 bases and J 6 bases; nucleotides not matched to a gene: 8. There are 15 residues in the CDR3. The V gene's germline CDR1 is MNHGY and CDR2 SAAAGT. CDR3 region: CASRYPGQGPGELFF. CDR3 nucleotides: TGTGCCAGCAGGTACCCGGGACAGGGTCCCGGGGAGCTGTTTTTT.

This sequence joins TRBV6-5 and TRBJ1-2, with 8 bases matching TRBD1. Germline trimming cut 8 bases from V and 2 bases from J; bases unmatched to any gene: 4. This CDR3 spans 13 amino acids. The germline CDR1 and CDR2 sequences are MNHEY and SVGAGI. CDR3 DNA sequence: TGTGCCAGCGTAGACAGGGGAAACTATGGCTACACCTTC. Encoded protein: CASVDRGNYGYTF.

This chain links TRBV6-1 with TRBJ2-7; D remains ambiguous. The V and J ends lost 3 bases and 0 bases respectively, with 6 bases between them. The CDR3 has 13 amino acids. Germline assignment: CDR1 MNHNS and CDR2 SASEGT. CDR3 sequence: CASSDRSSYEQYF. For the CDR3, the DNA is TGTGCCAGCAGTGACCGGAGCTCCTACGAGCAGTACTTC.

The CDR3 region is CASRASGGYEQYV. The CDR3 bases are TGTGCCAGCAGGGCTAGCGGGGGTTACGAGCAGTACGTC. The rearrangement links TRBV6-5 to TRBJ2-7; 10 bases fit TRBD2. The CDR3 runs to 13 residues. The germline V gene encodes CDR1 MNHEY and CDR2 SVGAGI. V was clipped by 6 bases and J by 4 bases; unmatched bases: 3.

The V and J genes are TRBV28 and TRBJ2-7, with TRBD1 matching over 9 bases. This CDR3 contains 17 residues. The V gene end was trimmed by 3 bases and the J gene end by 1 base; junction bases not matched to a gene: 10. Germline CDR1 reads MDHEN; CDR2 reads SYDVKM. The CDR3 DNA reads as TGTGCCAGCAGTTTCGGCCCGGGACAGGGAGTTTCCTACGAGCAGTACTTC. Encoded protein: CASSFGPGQGVSYEQYF. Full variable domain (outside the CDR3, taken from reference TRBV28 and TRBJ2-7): DVKVTQSSRYLVKRTGEKVFLECVQDMDHENMFWYRQDPGLGLRLIYFSYDVKMKEKGDIPEGYSVSREKKERFSLILESASTNQTSMYLCASSFGPGQGVSYEQYFGPGTRLTVT.

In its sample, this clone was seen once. The CDR3 coding sequence is TGTGCCAGCAGCCCCGAGTCTAGCGGGAGTAGGGATGAGCAGTTCTTC. This sequence encodes CASSPESSGSRDEQFF. J is TRBJ2-1 and V is TRBV6-4, with 10 bases matching TRBD2. J was trimmed by 8 bases and V by 6 bases; bases with no gene match: 13. Germline lookup yields CDR1 MRHNA and CDR2 SNTAGT. This CDR3 region has 16 residues.

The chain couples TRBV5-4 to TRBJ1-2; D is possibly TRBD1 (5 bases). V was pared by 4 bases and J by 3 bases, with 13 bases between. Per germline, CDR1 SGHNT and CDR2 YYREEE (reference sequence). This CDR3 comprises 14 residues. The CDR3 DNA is TGTGCCAGCAGCACCTCGGCAGGGTACTATGGCTACACCTTC. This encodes CASSTSAGYYGYTF.

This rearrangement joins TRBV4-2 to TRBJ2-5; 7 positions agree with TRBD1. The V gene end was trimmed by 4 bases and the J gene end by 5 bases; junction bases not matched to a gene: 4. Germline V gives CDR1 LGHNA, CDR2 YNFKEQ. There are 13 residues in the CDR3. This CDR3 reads CASSPTGRETQYF. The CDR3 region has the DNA TGTGCCAGCAGCCCGACAGGGCGGGAGACCCAGTACTTC.

The CDR3 DNA reads TGTGCCAGCAGTCCCCGCGGCAGTACCCGAGGCACAGATACGCAGTATTTT. Residues: CASSPRGSTRGTDTQYF. The rearrangement joins TRBV6-6 to TRBJ2-3; D not resolved. This CDR3 has 17 residues. V was clipped by 5 bases and J by 1 base, with 19 bases between them. Germline CDR1 is MNHNY and CDR2 is SVGAGI (reference sequence).

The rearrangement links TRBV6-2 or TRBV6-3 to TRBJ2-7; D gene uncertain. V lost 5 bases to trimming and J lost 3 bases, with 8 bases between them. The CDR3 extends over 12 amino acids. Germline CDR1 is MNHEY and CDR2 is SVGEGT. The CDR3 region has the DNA TGTGCCAGCAGTCAGACGGTCTACGAGCAGTACGTC. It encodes CASSQTVYEQYV.

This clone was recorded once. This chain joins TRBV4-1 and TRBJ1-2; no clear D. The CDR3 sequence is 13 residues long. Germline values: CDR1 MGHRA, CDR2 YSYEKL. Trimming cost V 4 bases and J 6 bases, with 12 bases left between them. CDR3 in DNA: TGCGCCAGCAGCCGCATTTATGCACATGGCTACACCTTC. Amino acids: CASSRIYAHGYTF.

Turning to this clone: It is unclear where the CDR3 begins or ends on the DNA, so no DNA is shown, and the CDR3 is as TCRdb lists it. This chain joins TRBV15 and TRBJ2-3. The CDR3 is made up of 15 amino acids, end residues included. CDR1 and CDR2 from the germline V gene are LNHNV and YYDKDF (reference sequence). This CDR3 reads CATSINPSVPDTQYF.